The clone carrying this T cell receptor beta chain has a handful of counts. Method: immunoSEQ multiplex PCR; TCRdb's copy keeps in-frame clones and lacks some. The profile shows hundreds of thousands of clones, roughly 84% of them singletons. This sample is drawn from a study of blood T cell repertoires in COVID-19. The overall study: Material from acute and convalescent COVID-19 was sourced from the United States, Italy and Spain.

The CDR3 is 14 amino acids. CDR1 and CDR2 from the germline V gene are SQVTM and ANQGSEA. After removal of 7 bases from V and 1 base from J, the junction contained 6 bases not matched to a gene. The sequence was obtained from a woman younger than 45 who had recovered from COVID-19. The rearrangement joins TRBV29-1 to TRBJ2-5, with 10 bases identical to TRBD2. Sequencing used PBMCs or T cells enriched from blood (not recorded which). CDR3 nucleotides: TGCAGCGCACTTATAGCGGGAGGCCAAGAGACCCAGTACTTC. Protein: CSALIAGGQETQYF.